The 22 T cell receptor beta chains below all came from one sample that was sequenced in a study of brain T cells in children with intractable seizures. Some clones are missing from TCRdb's copy, which holds only in-frame ones; the method was immunoSEQ multiplex PCR. Here the sample spans about 80,000 clones, 91% being singletons. Sequencing was performed on peripheral blood, taken at surgery. The receptors were gathered from a girl aged 2 to 9 with Rasmussen encephalitis and intractable seizures.

The chain has TRBV5-1 and TRBJ1-1; D not certain. The V and J ends lost 6 bases and 5 bases respectively, with 14 bases between them. Per germline, CDR1 SGHRS and CDR2 YFSETQ. The length of the CDR3 is 13 residues. The CDR3 coding sequence is TGCGCCAGCACCCCGGGAGGAGGGACTGAAGCTTTCTTT. Translated: CASTPGGGTEAFF.

The CDR3 is CASSQVLGDTQYF. The CDR3 nucleotides read TGCGCCAGCAGCCAAGTCCTGGGGGATACGCAGTATTTT. This chain joins TRBV4-1 and TRBJ2-3; D is unresolved. In germline, CDR1 is MGHRA, CDR2 YSYEKL. This CDR3 comprises 13 residues. Between the trimmed V and J ends, which lost 1 base and 6 bases, there was a span of 8 bases.

V is TRBV28 and J is TRBJ2-7, with D perhaps TRBD1 (6 bases). The CDR3 is 17 residues long. The V gene's germline CDR1 is MDHEN and CDR2 SYDVKM. Deletions cut 10 bases from V and 0 bases from J, with 25 bases between. The CDR3 protein is CAITSGTLTLSSYEQYF. The CDR3 nucleotides read TGTGCCATTACGTCCGGGACACTTACACTAAGCTCCTACGAGCAGTACTTC.

The gene calls are TRBV11-2 and TRBJ2-7; D is unclear. In germline, CDR1 is SGHAT, CDR2 FQNNGV. The CDR3 contains 13 residues. With 5 bases removed from V and 4 bases from J, the gap between germline ends came to 12 bases. The CDR3 bases are TGTGCCAGCAGCGACAACCCCTCATACGAGCAGTACTTC. It is translated as CASSDNPSYEQYF.

This clone was seen more than once but under ten times. The chain carries TRBV29-1 and TRBJ1-6; TRBD1 aligns across 7 bases. The V gene's germline CDR1 is SQVTM and CDR2 ANQGSEA. The CDR3 contains 16 residues. The junction had 9 bases not matched to a gene; V was cut back by 0 bases and J by 7 bases. CDR3 coding DNA: TGCAGCGTTGAAGATCTTGGCACAGGGGAGAATTCACCCCTCCACTTT. Translation: CSVEDLGTGENSPLHF.

The rearrangement uses TRBV1 and TRBJ2-7; the table's D call, TRBD2, has no DNA check behind it. TRBV1 counts as a pseudogene. The CDR3 spans 18 residues. This chain's CDR3 is CTSSPGGRTSGRRYEQYF. CDR3 DNA sequence: TGCACCAGCAGCCCCGGAGGTCGGACTAGCGGGAGAAGGTACGAGCAGTACTTC.

The CDR3 loop is CASSLSGQRGETQYF. CDR3 bases: TGTGCCAGCAGCTTATCCGGACAGCGCGGGGAGACCCAGTACTTC. This chain uses TRBV7-3 with TRBJ2-5; D might be TRBD1 (6 bases). V shed 2 bases and J shed 5 bases, with 15 bases lying between them. The CDR3 has 15 amino acids. Germline loops: CDR1 SGHTA, CDR2 FQGTGA. Looking up the rest from reference TRBV7-3 and TRBJ2-5 gives the full variable domain: GAGVSQTPSNKVTEKGKYVELRCDPISGHTALYWYRQSLGQGPEFLIYFQGTGAADDSGLPNDRFFAVRPEGSVSTLKIQRTERGDSAVYLCASSLSGQRGETQYFGPGTRLLVL.

This clone was counted between two and nine times. V gene TRBV6-2 or TRBV6-3 combines with J gene TRBJ2-2; the match to TRBD2 covers 10 bases. There are 16 residues in the CDR3. The V segment lost 5 bases and the J segment 6 bases; nucleotides outside the gene matches: 9. Looked up from germline, CDR1 is MNHEY and CDR2 is SVGEGT. This CDR3 reads CASSTSSGSPAGELFF. CDR3 coding DNA: TGTGCCAGCAGTACTTCTAGCGGGAGTCCGGCCGGGGAGCTGTTTTTT.

This clone is a singleton in its sample. This chain links TRBV24-1 with TRBJ2-3; D unresolved. From germline, CDR1 is KGHDR and CDR2 SFDVKD. This CDR3 has 15 residues. Trimming took off 4 bases at V and 5 bases at J, with 15 bases between the two ends. The CDR3 DNA follows: TGTGCCACCAGTGACCCCGACTCCTCCGGAGATACGCAGTATTTT. Translation gives CATSDPDSSGDTQYF.

V gene TRBV11-1 combines with J gene TRBJ2-2; 8 nucleotides line up with TRBD2. CDR1 and CDR2 (germline): SGHAT, FQDESV (reference sequence). V shed 1 base and J 5 bases; nucleotides not matched to a gene: 6. CDR3 length: 16 residues. CDR3 DNA sequence: TGTGCCAGCAGCTTAGGCGGGAGGACGGGTACCGGGGAGCTGTTTTTT. It encodes CASSLGGRTGTGELFF.

This chain connects TRBV27 to TRBJ1-1, with D maybe TRBD1 (6 bases). Germline V gives CDR1 MNHEY, CDR2 SMNVEV (reference sequence). Between the trimmed V and J ends, which lost 6 bases and 6 bases, there was a span of 26 bases. The length of the CDR3 is 17 residues. DNA of the CDR3: TGTGCCAGCAGCGGACCGCCTCGGGGAGGGGGGTTGTCTGAAGCTTTCTTT. Translation gives CASSGPPRGGGLSEAFF.

This chain uses TRBV19 with TRBJ1-6; D uncertain. V dropped 3 bases and J dropped 8 bases, with 8 bases sitting between them. The CDR3 is 13 residues long. Germline CDR1 is LNHDA and CDR2 is SQIVND (reference sequence). CDR3 sequence reads: CASSMRSDSPLHF. CDR3 coding DNA: TGTGCCAGTAGTATGAGGTCCGATTCACCCCTCCACTTT.

The chain uses TRBV19 and TRBJ1-2; D is ambiguous. In germline, CDR1 is LNHDA, CDR2 SQIVND (reference sequence). The CDR3 is 14 residues long. V shed 8 bases and J shed 8 bases, with 21 bases lying between them. Here the CDR3 reads CASGTIWEVGGYTF. The CDR3, as DNA: TGTGCCAGTGGAACTATCTGGGAGGTTGGGGGCTACACCTTC.

This chain's CDR3 is CATSDKGIGNQPQHF. CDR3 coding DNA: TGTGCCACCAGTGACAAGGGTATAGGCAATCAGCCCCAGCATTTT. The chain joins TRBV24-1 to TRBJ1-5; D ambiguous. The CDR3 has 15 residues. The V gene lost 4 bases and the J gene lost 2 bases, with 11 bases spanning the gap. Germline V gives CDR1 KGHDR, CDR2 SFDVKD.

The chain joins TRBV6-5 to TRBJ2-7, with D perhaps assigned TRBD1 or TRBD2 (6 bases each). V lost 5 bases and J 5 bases, leaving 13 bases between the germline ends. The V gene's germline CDR1 is MNHEY and CDR2 SVGAGI. The CDR3 is 13 residues long. In nucleotides, the CDR3 is TGTGCCAGCAGTACCGGGGGCTGGGACGAGCAGTACTTC. Amino acids: CASSTGGWDEQYF.

Here the CDR3 reads CASSDQGYEQYF. The CDR3 bases are TGTGCCAGCAGCGACCAGGGCTACGAGCAGTACTTC. The chain carries TRBV6-5 and TRBJ2-7; possible D gene TRBD1, 5 bases. Per germline, CDR1 MNHEY and CDR2 SVGAGI. The V end lost 6 bases, the J end lost 3 bases, and 9 bases lay between the germline ends. This CDR3 region has 12 residues.

V is TRBV29-1 and J is TRBJ1-2; weak D call: TRBD1 (6 bases). CDR3 length: 16 residues. Germline V lookup: CDR1 SQVTM, CDR2 ANQGSEA. Trimming pared 2 bases from V and 4 bases from J, leaving 20 bases between. CDR3 coding DNA: TGCAGCGTTGAAAATGGGGGACAAGGCTGGAGCTATGGCTACACCTTC. Its translation: CSVENGGQGWSYGYTF.

The chain links TRBV5-5 to TRBJ1-1; TRBD1 might be the D (5 bases). The CDR3 extends over 15 amino acids. Germline values: CDR1 SGHKS, CDR2 YYEKEE (reference sequence). Trimming shortened V by 1 base and J by 1 base, and 11 bases separated the two germline ends. As DNA, the CDR3 is TGTGCCAGCAGCTTGTCTCCAGGGACGAACACTGAAGCTTTCTTT. As protein: CASSLSPGTNTEAFF.

This clone was observed once. This chain links TRBV4-2 with TRBJ2-2; D not resolved. Germline CDR1 LGHNA, CDR2 YNFKEQ. The CDR3 consists of 14 residues. Trimming left V 1 base short and J 6 bases short, with 9 bases between. CDR3 region: CASSQGPMSGELFF. CDR3 DNA sequence: TGTGCCAGCAGCCAAGGCCCTATGTCCGGGGAGCTGTTTTTT.

The rearrangement joins TRBV5-6 to TRBJ2-1, with TRBD2 matching over 7 bases. Germline trimming cut 7 bases from V and 7 bases from J; bases unmatched to any gene: 14. The length of the CDR3 is 15 residues. Germline V lookup: CDR1 SGHDT, CDR2 YYEEEE. The CDR3 DNA follows: TGTGCCAGCCGAACTTTAGCGGGTGGGGAAAATGAGCAGTTCTTC. The encoded protein is CASRTLAGGENEQFF.

The chain carries TRBV2 and TRBJ2-7; 7 bases map to TRBD2. Per germline, CDR1 SNHLY and CDR2 FYNNEI. Unmatched junction bases numbered 12, after V lost 7 bases and J lost 6 bases. CDR3 length equals 14 residues. Here the CDR3 reads CASTGGAAAVEQYF. The CDR3 nucleotides are TGTGCCAGCACGGGAGGAGCGGCGGCGGTCGAGCAGTACTTC.

The rearrangement links TRBV4-2 to TRBJ1-5; D uncertain. CDR1 and CDR2 from the germline V gene are LGHNA and YNFKEQ. V lost 4 bases, J lost 9 bases, and 16 bases lay in between. This CDR3 is 14 amino acids long. CDR3 nucleotides: TGTGCCAGCAGCCCCTTCGTGTCCCGAACGCCCCAGCATTTT. It encodes CASSPFVSRTPQHF.